The T cell receptor beta chain described here comes from a study of CD4 T cells in relation to SARS-CoV-2 and coronaviruses. In the study overall: ViraFEST: roughly 9-day antigen culture of PBMCs, then TCR beta CDR3 sequencing.

The unexposed donors gave CD4+ T cells in about 2011-2018, prior to COVID-19. After about ten days of culture, CD4+ T cells were isolated. Unexposed-donor CD4+ T cells were probed with SARS-CoV-2 S/N and four cold-coronavirus spikes, cells permitting. Using immunoSEQ multiplex PCR, the repertoire was profiled, and TCRdb retains in-frame clones only, with some absent. The sample shows roughly 25,000 clones, more than 75% of them seen only once. This clone was seen a handful of times. Antigen unknown. Study conclusions and caveats: SARS-CoV-2-driven expansion was significantly weaker in crossreactive than monoreactive clones.

The sequencing sample was made of CD4+ T cells from PBMCs, cultured in vitro. The source of this sequence is a human donor in good health.

The CDR3 nucleotides are TGTGCCAGCAGCTCGACAGGGGACAACAATGAGCAGTTCTTC. It translates to CASSSTGDNNEQFF. The chain is built from TRBV7-9 and TRBJ2-1, with 8 bases aligning to TRBD1. This CDR3 is built from 14 residues. Germline V gene data show CDR1 as SEHNR and CDR2 as FQNEAQ (reference sequence). The V gene end was trimmed by 4 bases and the J gene end by 5 bases; junction bases not matched to a gene: 4.